What follows are 14 T cell receptor beta chains derived from one specimen sequenced in a study of blood T cell repertoires in COVID-19. Assay: immunoSEQ multiplex PCR; the TCRdb copy retains only in-frame clones and omits some. Of approximately 30,000 clones listed, roughly 88% are singletons. The sample comprised peripheral blood. These receptors were obtained from a human donor in a cohort sampled during active COVID-19.

The DNA for the CDR3 is TGCGCCAGCAGCTGGGGCGCGCGGGGAGATACGCAGTATTTT. Protein sequence: CASSWGARGDTQYF. V and J are TRBV5-1 and TRBJ2-3, with a possible D match to TRBD2 (6 bases). The CDR3 has 14 amino acids. Trimming removed 3 bases at V and 5 bases at J, with 13 bases between. The germline V gene encodes CDR1 SGHRS and CDR2 YFSETQ.

This rearrangement joins TRBV4-1 to TRBJ2-4, with TRBD1 matching 7 bases. The CDR3 extends over 16 amino acids. With V trimmed by 3 bases and J by 6 bases, 11 bases remained unmatched. The germline V gene encodes CDR1 MGHRA and CDR2 YSYEKL. CDR3 in amino acids: CASSHSRQGEGNIQYF. The CDR3 bases are TGCGCCAGCAGCCACTCTCGACAGGGCGAGGGAAACATTCAGTACTTC.

This chain connects TRBV3-1 (or the pseudogene TRBV3-2) to TRBJ2-5, with 7 bases lining up with TRBD2. This CDR3 is 15 amino acids long. V dropped 4 bases and J dropped 2; count of bases not matched to a gene: 7. CDR1 is LGHDT, CDR2 YNNKEL, per germline (reference sequence). CDR3 sequence: CASSRRASGQETQYF. The CDR3 nucleotides are TGTGCCAGCAGCCGACGTGCTAGCGGACAAGAGACCCAGTACTTC.

This chain uses TRBV11-2 with TRBJ2-7, with TRBD1 identical over 7 bases. The CDR3 totals 11 residues. Germline V gene sequence: CDR1 SGHAT, CDR2 FQNNGV. Unmatched junction bases numbered 2, after V lost 10 bases and J lost 2 bases. CDR3 nucleotide sequence: TGTGCCACTCAGGGGGCCTACGAGCAGTACTTC. Translated: CATQGAYEQYF.

The chain has TRBV5-1 and TRBJ2-3; TRBD1 aligns across 9 bases. The germline V gene encodes CDR1 SGHRS and CDR2 YFSETQ. With 3 bases clipped from V and 3 bases from J, the junction kept 5 bases outside the gene matches. CDR3 length equals 15 residues. CDR3 sequence: CASSSRQGGTDTQYF. DNA for the CDR3: TGCGCCAGCAGCTCAAGACAGGGGGGGACAGATACGCAGTATTTT.

The chain joins TRBV3-1 (or the pseudogene TRBV3-2) to TRBJ2-3; the D is unclear. CDR1 and CDR2 (germline): LGHDT, YNNKEL (reference sequence). This CDR3 has 12 amino acids. V was pared by 5 bases and J by 4 bases, with 7 bases between. CDR3 DNA: TGTGCCAGCAGCACCCAGTCAGATACGCAGTATTTT. Translated: CASSTQSDTQYF.

DNA of the CDR3: TGTGCCAGCTCAAGCTCAGGGAATCAAAAACTGTTTTTT. It is translated as CASSSSGNQKLFF. The rearrangement joins TRBV18 to TRBJ1-4; a weak D match, TRBD1 (5 bases). Per germline, CDR1 KGHSH and CDR2 LQKENI. Trimming pared 5 bases from V and 9 bases from J, leaving 13 bases between. The CDR3 sequence is 13 residues long.

V and J are TRBV2 and TRBJ1-2, with D possibly matching TRBD1 (6 bases). The CDR3 is 14 amino acids. Trimming cost V 2 bases and J 5 bases, with 12 bases left between them. Germline loops: CDR1 SNHLY, CDR2 FYNNEI. The CDR3 reads CASSEQGSPYGYTF. The CDR3 DNA reads as TGTGCCAGCAGTGAACAGGGGAGCCCGTATGGCTACACCTTC.

V usage is TRBV7-9 and J usage is TRBJ1-5; D not certain. Between the trimmed V and J ends, which lost 5 bases and 2 bases, there was a span of 7 bases. Germline V lookup: CDR1 SEHNR, CDR2 FQNEAQ (reference sequence). The CDR3 runs 13 residues. The CDR3 region is CASSPTGNQPQHF. CDR3 coding DNA: TGTGCCAGCAGCCCTACGGGCAATCAGCCCCAGCATTTT.

In the case of this clone: A single base is all that separates this from a far larger clone, so a read error is likely. The rearrangement links TRBV3-1 (or the pseudogene TRBV3-2) to TRBJ2-7; D remains ambiguous. CDR1 and CDR2 (germline): LGHDT, YNNKEL (reference sequence). This CDR3 is built from 12 residues. V was pared by 0 bases and J by 4 bases, with 4 bases between. This CDR3 is CASSQDRYEQYF. Written as DNA, the CDR3 is TGTGCCAGCAGCCAAGATCGGTACGAGCAGTACTTC.

This chain connects TRBV3-1 (or the pseudogene TRBV3-2) to TRBJ2-7; 8 bases map to TRBD2. Trimming took 4 bases from V and 5 from J; bases not matched to a gene: 10. The CDR3 extends over 15 amino acids. The V gene's germline CDR1 is LGHDT and CDR2 YNNKEL (reference sequence). The CDR3 spells CASSRIGSGVDEQYF. The DNA of the CDR3 is TGTGCCAGCAGCCGCATAGGTAGCGGGGTAGACGAGCAGTACTTC.

The chain is built from TRBV6-5 and TRBJ2-3, with D unresolved. The V end was cut by 6 bases, the J end by 1 base, with 5 bases between. CDR1 and CDR2 from the germline V gene are MNHEY and SVGAGI. The CDR3 is 12 amino acids. In DNA, the CDR3 is TGTGCCAGCAGAGAGGGCACAGATACGCAGTATTTT. Amino acid sequence: CASREGTDTQYF.

V usage is TRBV24-1 and J usage is TRBJ1-2, with D perhaps TRBD1 (5 bases). Germline CDR1 KGHDR, CDR2 SFDVKD. This CDR3 is 12 amino acids long. Between the trimmed V and J ends, which lost 2 bases and 9 bases, there was a span of 9 bases. CDR3 DNA sequence: TGTGCCACCAGTGATTCCGACAGCAGCTACACCTTC. Residues: CATSDSDSSYTF.

J is TRBJ2-7 and V is TRBV19, with 7 bases matching TRBD1. Germline CDR1 is LNHDA and CDR2 is SQIVND (reference sequence). The CDR3 extends over 14 amino acids. V was pared by 5 bases and J by 2 bases, with 6 bases of the junction left unmatched. The CDR3 sequence is CASSSTGTAYEQYF. CDR3 DNA sequence: TGTGCCAGTAGTTCGACCGGGACAGCCTACGAGCAGTACTTC.